What follows is one T cell receptor beta chain and its context. Per the study methods: Cell counts per sample came from amplifying reference gene primers. The protocol was immunoSEQ multiplex PCR, while the TCRdb copy is restricted to in-frame clones and leaves out a portion. The DNA was the basis for D and trimming; V, J and clone size are from that table. The sample records 380,000 or so clones, roughly 90% being singletons. One Seattle source followed patients from active infection through their disease course. The data are from a study of blood T cell repertoires in COVID-19. On the study more broadly: Samples representing acute and convalescent COVID-19 were sourced from the United States, Italy and Spain. Sources were T cells, B-cell-depleted T cells, or PBMCs; the material itself was cDNA or gDNA.

Material: peripheral blood. The TCR originated in a woman aged 60-75 years with COVID-19, enrolled during active disease.

CDR3 region: CASSPAGREQFF. The CDR3 region has the DNA TGTGCCAGCAGCCCTGCAGGGAGGGAGCAGTTCTTC. The chain carries TRBV5-4 and TRBJ2-1, with D perhaps TRBD2 (6 bases). This CDR3 has 12 residues. Deletions cut 4 bases from V and 10 bases from J, with 12 bases between. Germline assignment: CDR1 SGHNT and CDR2 YYREEE (reference sequence).